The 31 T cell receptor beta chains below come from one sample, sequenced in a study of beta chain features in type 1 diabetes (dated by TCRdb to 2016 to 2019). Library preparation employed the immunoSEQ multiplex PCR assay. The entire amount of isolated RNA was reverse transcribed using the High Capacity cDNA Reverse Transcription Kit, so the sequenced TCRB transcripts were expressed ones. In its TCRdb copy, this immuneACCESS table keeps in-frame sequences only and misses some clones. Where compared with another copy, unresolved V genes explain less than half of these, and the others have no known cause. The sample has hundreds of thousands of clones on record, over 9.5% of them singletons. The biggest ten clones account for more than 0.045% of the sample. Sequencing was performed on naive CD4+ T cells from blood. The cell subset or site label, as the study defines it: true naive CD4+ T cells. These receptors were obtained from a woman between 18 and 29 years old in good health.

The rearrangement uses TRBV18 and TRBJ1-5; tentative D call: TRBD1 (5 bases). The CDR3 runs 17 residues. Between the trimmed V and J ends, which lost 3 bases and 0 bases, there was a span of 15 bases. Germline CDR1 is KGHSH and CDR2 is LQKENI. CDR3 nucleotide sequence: TGTGCCAGCTCACCCCAGCAGGTAGGGGCTAGCAATCAGCCCCAGCATTTT. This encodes CASSPQQVGASNQPQHF. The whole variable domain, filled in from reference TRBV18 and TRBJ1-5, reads NAGVMQNPRHLVRRRGQEARLRCSPMKGHSHVYWYRQLPEEGLKFMVYLQKENIIDESGMPKERFSAEFPKEGPSILRIQQVVRGDSAAYFCASSPQQVGASNQPQHFGDGTRLSIL.

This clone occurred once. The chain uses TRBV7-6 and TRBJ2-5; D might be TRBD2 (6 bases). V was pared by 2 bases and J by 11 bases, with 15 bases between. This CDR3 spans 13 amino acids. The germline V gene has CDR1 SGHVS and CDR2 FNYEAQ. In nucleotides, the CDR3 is TGTGCCAGCAGCTTAAGCTTCGGGGGAGTTCAGTACTTC. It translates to CASSLSFGGVQYF.

The CDR3 DNA reads TGTGCCAGCTCACCCGAAATATTGCCGGGGGAGCAGTTCTTC. As protein: CASSPEILPGEQFF. The chain recombines TRBV18 with TRBJ2-1, with D perhaps matching TRBD2 (5 bases). CDR1 KGHSH and CDR2 LQKENI come from the germline V gene. The CDR3 totals 14 residues. V dropped 3 bases and J dropped 10 bases, with 16 bases sitting between them.

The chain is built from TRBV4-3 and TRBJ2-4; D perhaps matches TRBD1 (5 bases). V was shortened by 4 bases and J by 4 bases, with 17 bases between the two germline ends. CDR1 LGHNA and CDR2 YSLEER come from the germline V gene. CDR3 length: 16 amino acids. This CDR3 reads CASSPGLTPLKNIQYF. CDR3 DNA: TGCGCCAGCAGCCCAGGGTTGACACCGTTAAAAAACATTCAGTACTTC.

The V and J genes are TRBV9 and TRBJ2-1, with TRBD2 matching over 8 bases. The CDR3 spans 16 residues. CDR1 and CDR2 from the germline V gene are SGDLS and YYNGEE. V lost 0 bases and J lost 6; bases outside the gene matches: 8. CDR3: CASSVAPGTRGNEQFF. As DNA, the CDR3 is TGTGCCAGCAGCGTAGCCCCCGGGACTAGAGGCAATGAGCAGTTCTTC.

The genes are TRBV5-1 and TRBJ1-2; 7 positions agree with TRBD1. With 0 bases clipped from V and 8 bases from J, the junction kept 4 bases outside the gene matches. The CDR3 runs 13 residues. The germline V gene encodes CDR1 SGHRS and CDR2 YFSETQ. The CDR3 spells CASSLGQGGGYTF. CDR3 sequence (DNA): TGCGCCAGCAGCTTGGGACAGGGTGGAGGCTACACCTTC.

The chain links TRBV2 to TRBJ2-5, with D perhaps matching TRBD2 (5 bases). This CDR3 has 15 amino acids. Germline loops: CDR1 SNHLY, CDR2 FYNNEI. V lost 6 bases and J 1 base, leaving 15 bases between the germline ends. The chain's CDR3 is CASRARAVTQETQYF. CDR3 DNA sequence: TGTGCCAGCAGGGCGAGGGCAGTTACCCAAGAGACCCAGTACTTC.

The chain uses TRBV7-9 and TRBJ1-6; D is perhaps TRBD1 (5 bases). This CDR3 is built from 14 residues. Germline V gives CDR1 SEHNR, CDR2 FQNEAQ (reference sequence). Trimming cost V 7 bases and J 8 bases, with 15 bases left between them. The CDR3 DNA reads TGTGCCAGCATCGCGGCAGGGAGGGATTCACCCCTCCACTTT. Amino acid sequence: CASIAAGRDSPLHF.

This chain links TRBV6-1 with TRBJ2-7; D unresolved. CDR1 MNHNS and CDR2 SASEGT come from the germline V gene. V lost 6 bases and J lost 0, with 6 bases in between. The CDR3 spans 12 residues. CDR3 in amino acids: CASRFSSYEQYV. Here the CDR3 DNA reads TGTGCCAGCAGGTTCAGCTCCTACGAGCAGTACGTC.

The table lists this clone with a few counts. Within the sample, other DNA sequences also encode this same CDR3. This chain's CDR3 is CASSPGLAGETQYF. For the CDR3, the DNA is TGTGCCAGCTCACCCGGACTGGCTGGGGAGACCCAGTACTTC. V gene TRBV18 combines with J gene TRBJ2-5; D may be TRBD2 (5 bases). In germline, CDR1 is KGHSH, CDR2 LQKENI. Trimming pared 3 bases from V and 5 bases from J, leaving 13 bases between. The CDR3 totals 14 residues.

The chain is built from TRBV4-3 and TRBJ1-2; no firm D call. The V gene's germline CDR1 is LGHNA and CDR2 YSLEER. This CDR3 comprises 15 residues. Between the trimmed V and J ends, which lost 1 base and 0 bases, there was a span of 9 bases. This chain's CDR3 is CASSQVVNTNYGYTF. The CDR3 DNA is TGCGCCAGCAGCCAAGTCGTAAATACTAACTATGGCTACACCTTC.

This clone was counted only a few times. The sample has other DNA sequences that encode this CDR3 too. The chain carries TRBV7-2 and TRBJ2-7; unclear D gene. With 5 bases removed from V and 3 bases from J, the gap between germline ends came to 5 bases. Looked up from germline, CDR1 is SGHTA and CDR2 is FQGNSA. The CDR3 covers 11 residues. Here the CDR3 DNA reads TGTGCCAGCAGCCCCTACTACGAGCAGTACTTC. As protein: CASSPYYEQYF.

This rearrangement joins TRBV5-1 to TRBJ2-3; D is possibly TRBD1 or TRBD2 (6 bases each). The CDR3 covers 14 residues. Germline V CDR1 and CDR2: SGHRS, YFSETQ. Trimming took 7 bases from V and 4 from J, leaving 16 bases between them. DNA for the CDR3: TGCGCCAGCCGCCAAGACGGGGGCCCAGATACGCAGTATTTT. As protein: CASRQDGGPDTQYF.

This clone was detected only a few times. CDR3 loop: CASSLVQAYRLANEKLFF. The CDR3 coding sequence is TGTGCCAGCAGCTTGGTTCAGGCCTATCGACTCGCTAATGAAAAACTGTTTTTT. The chain has TRBV5-4 and TRBJ1-4; D is ambiguous. Trimming pared 0 bases from V and 3 bases from J, leaving 18 bases between. The CDR3 extends over 18 amino acids. Germline V gene data show CDR1 as SGHNT and CDR2 as YYREEE (reference sequence). Combining the CDR3 with reference TRBV5-4 and TRBJ1-4 gives the whole variable domain ETGVTQSPTHLIKTRGQQVTLRCSSQSGHNTVSWYQQALGQGPQFIFQYYREEENGRGNFPPRFSGLQFPNYSSELNVNALELDDSALYLCASSLVQAYRLANEKLFFGSGTQLSVL.

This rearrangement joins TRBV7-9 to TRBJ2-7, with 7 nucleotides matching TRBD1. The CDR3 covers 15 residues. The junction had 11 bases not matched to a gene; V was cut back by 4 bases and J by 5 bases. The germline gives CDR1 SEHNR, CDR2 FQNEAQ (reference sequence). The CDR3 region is CASSSKDREGNEQYF. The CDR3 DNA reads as TGTGCCAGCAGCTCGAAAGACAGGGAAGGTAACGAGCAGTACTTC.

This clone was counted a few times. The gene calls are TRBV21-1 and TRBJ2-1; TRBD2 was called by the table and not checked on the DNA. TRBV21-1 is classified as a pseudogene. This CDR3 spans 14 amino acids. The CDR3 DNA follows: TGTGCCAGCAGCATTGGGACTTGCTACAATGAGCAGTTCTTC. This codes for CASSIGTCYNEQFF.

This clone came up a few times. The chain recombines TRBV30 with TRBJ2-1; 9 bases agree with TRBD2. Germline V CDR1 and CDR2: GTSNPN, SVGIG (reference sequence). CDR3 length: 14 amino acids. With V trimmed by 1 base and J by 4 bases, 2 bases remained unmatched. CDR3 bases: TGTGCCTGGAGTGGACTAGCGGAATACAATGAGCAGTTCTTC. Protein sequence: CAWSGLAEYNEQFF.

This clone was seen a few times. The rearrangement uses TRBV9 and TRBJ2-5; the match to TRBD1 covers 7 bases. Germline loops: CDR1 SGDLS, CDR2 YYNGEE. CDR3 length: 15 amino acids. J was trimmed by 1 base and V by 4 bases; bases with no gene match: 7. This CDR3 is CASSPVGDSQETQYF. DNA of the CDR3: TGTGCCAGCAGCCCCGTGGGGGACAGCCAAGAGACCCAGTACTTC.

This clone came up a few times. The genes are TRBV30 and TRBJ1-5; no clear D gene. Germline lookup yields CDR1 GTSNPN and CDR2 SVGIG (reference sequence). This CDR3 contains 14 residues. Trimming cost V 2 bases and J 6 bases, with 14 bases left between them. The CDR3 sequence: CAWSKAVEGQPQHF. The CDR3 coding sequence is TGTGCCTGGAGTAAGGCGGTAGAGGGTCAGCCCCAGCATTTT.

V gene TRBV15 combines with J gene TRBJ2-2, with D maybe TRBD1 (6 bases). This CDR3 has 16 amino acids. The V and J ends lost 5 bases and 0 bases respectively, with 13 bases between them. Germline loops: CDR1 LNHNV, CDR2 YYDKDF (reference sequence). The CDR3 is CATSPRGRANTGELFF. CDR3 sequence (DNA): TGTGCCACCAGCCCCAGGGGTCGGGCGAACACCGGGGAGCTGTTTTTT.

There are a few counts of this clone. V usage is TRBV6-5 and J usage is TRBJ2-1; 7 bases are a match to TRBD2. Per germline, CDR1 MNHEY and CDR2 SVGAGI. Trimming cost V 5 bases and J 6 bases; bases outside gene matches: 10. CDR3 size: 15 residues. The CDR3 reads CASSPGTGGGNEQFF. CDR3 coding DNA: TGTGCCAGCAGTCCAGGGACGGGAGGAGGCAATGAGCAGTTCTTC.

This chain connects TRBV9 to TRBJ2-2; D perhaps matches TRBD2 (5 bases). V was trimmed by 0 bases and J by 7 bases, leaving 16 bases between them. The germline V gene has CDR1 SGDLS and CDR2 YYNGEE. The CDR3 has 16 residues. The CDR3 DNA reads TGTGCCAGCAGCGTAGTCGAGCGGACGGGAAGCGGGGAGCTGTTTTTT. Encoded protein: CASSVVERTGSGELFF.

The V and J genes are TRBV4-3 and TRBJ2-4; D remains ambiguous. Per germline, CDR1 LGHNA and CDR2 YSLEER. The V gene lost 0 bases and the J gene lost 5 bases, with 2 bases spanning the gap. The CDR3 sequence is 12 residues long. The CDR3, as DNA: TGCGCCAGCAGCCAAGAAGAAAACATTCAGTACTTC. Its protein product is CASSQEENIQYF.

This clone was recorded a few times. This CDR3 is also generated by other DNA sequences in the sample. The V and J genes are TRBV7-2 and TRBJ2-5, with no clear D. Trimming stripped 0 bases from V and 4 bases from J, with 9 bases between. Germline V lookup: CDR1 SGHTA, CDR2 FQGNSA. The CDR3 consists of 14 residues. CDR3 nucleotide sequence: TGTGCCAGCAGCTTAGCGGGCACCGGAGAGACCCAGTACTTC. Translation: CASSLAGTGETQYF.

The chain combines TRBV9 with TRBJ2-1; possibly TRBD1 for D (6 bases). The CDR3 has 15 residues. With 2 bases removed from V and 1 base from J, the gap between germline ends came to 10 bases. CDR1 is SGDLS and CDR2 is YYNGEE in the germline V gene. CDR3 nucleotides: TGTGCCAGCAGCGTTCAACAGGGTTCCTACAATGAGCAGTTCTTC. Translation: CASSVQQGSYNEQFF.

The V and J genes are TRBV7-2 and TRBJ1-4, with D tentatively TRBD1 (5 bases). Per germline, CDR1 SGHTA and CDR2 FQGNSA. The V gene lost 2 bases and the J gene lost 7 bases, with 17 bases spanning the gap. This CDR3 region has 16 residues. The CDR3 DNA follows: TGTGCCAGCAGCTTATTCGGGGAACAGGTCTTTGAAAAACTGTTTTTT. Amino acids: CASSLFGEQVFEKLFF.

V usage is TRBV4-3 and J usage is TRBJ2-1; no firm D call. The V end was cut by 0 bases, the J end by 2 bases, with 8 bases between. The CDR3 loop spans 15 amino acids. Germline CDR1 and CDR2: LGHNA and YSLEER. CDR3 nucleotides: TGCGCCAGCAGCCAAGAAGGCAGAGCCTACAATGAGCAGTTCTTC. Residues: CASSQEGRAYNEQFF.

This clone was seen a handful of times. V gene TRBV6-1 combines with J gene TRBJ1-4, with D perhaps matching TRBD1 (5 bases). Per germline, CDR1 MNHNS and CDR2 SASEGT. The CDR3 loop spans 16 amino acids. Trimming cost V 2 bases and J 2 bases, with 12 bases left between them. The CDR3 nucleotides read TGTGCCAGCAGTGAATCCCGGGGGATGACTAATGAAAAACTGTTTTTT. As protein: CASSESRGMTNEKLFF.

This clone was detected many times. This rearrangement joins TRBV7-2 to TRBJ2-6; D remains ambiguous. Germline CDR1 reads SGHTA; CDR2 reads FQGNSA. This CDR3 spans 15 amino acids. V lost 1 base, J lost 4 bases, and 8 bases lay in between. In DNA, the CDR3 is TGTGCCAGCAGCTTAGAGCGTTTCGGGGCCAACGTCCTGACTTTC. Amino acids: CASSLERFGANVLTF.

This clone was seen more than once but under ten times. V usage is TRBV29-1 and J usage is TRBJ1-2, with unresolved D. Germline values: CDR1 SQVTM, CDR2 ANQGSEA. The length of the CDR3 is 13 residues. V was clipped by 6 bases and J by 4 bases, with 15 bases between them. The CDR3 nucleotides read TGCAGCGTCCAATTGATCTTTCCCTATGGCTACACCTTC. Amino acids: CSVQLIFPYGYTF.

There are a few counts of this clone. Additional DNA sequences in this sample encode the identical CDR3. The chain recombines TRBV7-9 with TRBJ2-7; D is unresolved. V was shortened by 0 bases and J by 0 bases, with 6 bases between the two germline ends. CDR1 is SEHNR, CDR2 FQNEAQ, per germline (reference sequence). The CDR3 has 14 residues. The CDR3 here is CASSLAGGSYEQYV. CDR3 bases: TGTGCCAGCAGCTTAGCGGGTGGCTCCTACGAGCAGTACGTC.